The 30 T cell receptor beta chains below were found in one sample sequenced in a study of cytomegalovirus exposure and HLA in healthy donors (dated by TCRdb to between 2016 and 2019). Libraries were prepared through the immunoSEQ multiplex PCR assay. For the multiplex PCR, a mixture combining 60 forward primers for TCR Vbeta segments and 13 reverse primers for TCR Jbeta segments was used. Not all clones reach the TCRdb copy of this immuneACCESS table, which keeps in-frame sequences only. Checked studies attribute under half of the gap to unresolved V genes and leave the rest unexplained. This specimen's table enumerates some 130,000 clones. Approximately 1.5% of the sample is in the top ten clones. The specimen was PBMCs. These receptors came from a woman aged 35 to 49 in good health and CMV-seronegative.

The V and J genes are TRBV6-1 and TRBJ1-5, with D unclear. Germline CDR1 MNHNS, CDR2 SASEGT. This CDR3 region has 12 residues. The ends were cut back, 8 bases at V and 7 bases at J, with 12 bases in the middle. CDR3: CASSTERQPQHF. CDR3 coding DNA: TGTGCCAGCTCCACAGAAAGACAGCCCCAGCATTTT.

This chain joins TRBV10-3 and TRBJ2-1; 11 positions agree with TRBD2. This CDR3 has 16 amino acids. Germline assignment: CDR1 ENHRY and CDR2 SYGVKD. Trimming removed 3 bases from V and 6 bases from J; junction bases left unmatched: 7. The CDR3 DNA reads as TGTGCCATCAGTGACTCCTTAGCGGGGGGGCGCAATGAGCAGTTCTTC. Encoded protein: CAISDSLAGGRNEQFF.

This chain connects TRBV6-5 to TRBJ1-4; 7 nucleotides match TRBD1. With 0 bases clipped from V and 0 bases from J, the junction kept 1 base outside the gene matches. Germline V CDR1 and CDR2: MNHEY, SVGAGI. The CDR3 has 16 amino acids. CDR3 sequence reads: CASSYSQGATNEKLFF. In DNA form, the CDR3 reads TGTGCCAGCAGTTACTCCCAGGGGGCAACTAATGAAAAACTGTTTTTT.

V is TRBV10-3 and J is TRBJ1-4; D uncertain. CDR3 length: 14 amino acids. V shed 6 bases and J shed 7 bases, with 15 bases lying between them. Germline CDR1 reads ENHRY; CDR2 reads SYGVKD. The CDR3 DNA reads as TGTGCCATCAGGGAAGGAGGAGGAGGTGAAAAACTGTTTTTT. Its protein is CAIREGGGGEKLFF.

The chain is built from TRBV5-1 and TRBJ2-7, with D tentatively TRBD2 (5 bases). The germline V and J ends were trimmed by 5 bases and 3 bases, with 12 bases remaining between them. The CDR3 consists of 13 residues. Per the germline V gene, CDR1 is SGHRS and CDR2 is YFSETQ. The CDR3 loop reads CASRKEVGYEQYF. CDR3 sequence (DNA): TGCGCCAGCAGGAAGGAGGTAGGCTACGAGCAGTACTTC.

CDR3 nucleotides: TGTGCCATCACAGGGGCGAACACCGGGGAGCTGTTTTTT. Encoded protein: CAITGANTGELFF. V usage is TRBV10-3 and J usage is TRBJ2-2; weak D call: TRBD1 (6 bases). Germline loops: CDR1 ENHRY, CDR2 SYGVKD. V was cut by 7 bases and J by 0 bases, with 6 bases left in between. The length of the CDR3 is 13 residues.

The chain employs TRBV28 and TRBJ2-7, with TRBD1 matching over 10 bases. Germline CDR1 is MDHEN and CDR2 is SYDVKM. The CDR3 runs 13 residues. J was trimmed by 7 bases and V by 6 bases; bases with no gene match: 6. The CDR3 spells CASRRTGGYEQYF. The CDR3 nucleotides read TGTGCCAGCAGGCGGACAGGGGGATATGAGCAGTACTTC.

The chain uses TRBV7-2 and TRBJ1-6, with D possibly being TRBD1 (5 bases). The CDR3 consists of 13 residues. CDR1 and CDR2 (germline): SGHTA, FQGNSA. The ends were cut back, 5 bases at V and 7 bases at J, with 9 bases in the middle. This chain's CDR3 is CASSRDLNSPLHF. For the CDR3, the DNA is TGTGCCAGCAGCCGGGACTTAAATTCACCCCTCCACTTT.

The chain joins TRBV19 to TRBJ1-3; TRBD1 matches 9 bases. CDR3 length: 13 residues. Germline-derived CDR1 and CDR2 are LNHDA and SQIVND (reference sequence). The J segment lost 4 bases and the V segment lost 6 bases, leaving 1 base of the junction unmatched. The chain's CDR3 is CASSGQGGNTIYF. For the CDR3, the DNA is TGTGCCAGTAGCGGACAGGGGGGAAACACCATATATTTT.

This chain uses TRBV2 with TRBJ2-2; D possibly corresponds to TRBD1 (6 bases). Trimming cost V 2 bases and J 2 bases, with 12 bases left between them. Germline V gives CDR1 SNHLY, CDR2 FYNNEI. The CDR3 runs to 16 residues. The CDR3 protein is CASSESQGTNTGELFF. The CDR3 DNA sequence: TGTGCCAGCAGTGAAAGTCAGGGGACCAACACCGGGGAGCTGTTTTTT.

As regards this clone: Relative to the germline gene, one junction end is altered; a read error may explain this. J is TRBJ1-2 and V is TRBV6-5, with D unresolved. The CDR3 sequence is 15 residues long. Germline lookup yields CDR1 MNHEY and CDR2 SVGAGI. The CDR3 loop reads CASSYSPTRVYDYTF. CDR3 bases: TGTGCCAGCAGTTACTCGCCCACTAGGGTATATGACTACACCTTC.

The gene calls are TRBV7-2 and TRBJ1-5; D gene uncertain. The V and J ends lost 6 bases and 4 bases respectively, with 10 bases between them. Germline V lookup: CDR1 SGHTA, CDR2 FQGNSA. The CDR3 is made up of 13 amino acids. CDR3 DNA sequence: TGTGCCAGCAGAATGAGCCGTAATCAGCCCCAGCATTTT. It codes for CASRMSRNQPQHF.

The V gene is TRBV9, the J gene TRBJ2-3, with 8 bases aligning to TRBD1. V lost 4 bases, J lost 5 bases, and 6 bases stayed unmatched. In germline, CDR1 is SGDLS, CDR2 YYNGEE. CDR3 length: 14 residues. The CDR3 protein is CASSLGQGKDTQYF. CDR3 coding DNA: TGTGCCAGCAGCTTAGGACAGGGAAAAGATACGCAGTATTTT.

The J gene is TRBJ1-3, the V gene TRBV6-5; 7 bases line up with TRBD1. CDR1 is MNHEY, CDR2 SVGAGI, per germline. V lost 6 bases, J lost 7 bases, and 6 bases stayed unmatched. CDR3 size: 13 residues. The CDR3 sequence: CASRKQGRNTIYF. In DNA form, the CDR3 reads TGTGCCAGCAGGAAACAGGGGAGGAACACCATATATTTT.

The chain recombines TRBV7-3 with TRBJ2-7, with D maybe TRBD1 (6 bases). CDR3 length: 15 residues. Trimming shortened V by 5 bases and J by 6 bases, and 20 bases separated the two germline ends. Germline CDR1 is SGHTA and CDR2 is FQGTGA. The CDR3 region is CASSPQGGQEGEQYF. The CDR3 DNA follows: TGTGCCAGCAGCCCACAGGGCGGGCAGGAAGGCGAGCAGTACTTC.

The V and J genes are TRBV20-1 and TRBJ2-1; TRBD1 might be the D (5 bases). Per germline, CDR1 DFQATT and CDR2 SNEGSKA (reference sequence). This CDR3 is 10 amino acids long. V was clipped by 4 bases and J by 11 bases, with 9 bases between them. The CDR3 sequence is CSATGNQQFF. DNA of the CDR3: TGCAGTGCTACAGGGAATCAGCAGTTCTTC.

The CDR3 protein is CASRGQGLTYEQYF. The CDR3, as DNA: TGTGCCAGCAGAGGACAGGGCCTTACCTACGAGCAGTACTTC. The chain has TRBV6-5 and TRBJ2-7, with TRBD1 matching 8 bases. The CDR3 is made up of 14 amino acids. Per the germline V gene, CDR1 is MNHEY and CDR2 is SVGAGI. Germline trimming cut 6 bases from V and 2 bases from J; bases unmatched to any gene: 6.

On this clone itself: This CDR3 fails to terminate in the conserved phenylalanine or tryptophan, so it likely reflects a read error. The DNA is left out, because the CDR3 cannot be placed on it with certainty; the CDR3 is given as TCRdb lists it. The chain carries TRBV29-1 and TRBJ1-2; the table's D call, TRBD1, has no DNA check behind it. Germline V gives CDR1 SQVTM, CDR2 ANQGSEA. The CDR3 has 9 residues if both end residues are counted. CDR3 in amino acids: CSVEAGHMS.

The chain uses TRBV10-1 and TRBJ1-2; possibly TRBD1 for D (6 bases). V gave up 8 bases and J gave up 4 bases, with 17 bases separating them. CDR3 length: 14 residues. The V gene's germline CDR1 is WNHNN and CDR2 SYGVQD (reference sequence). CDR3 DNA sequence: TGCGCCAGCCGTAAAGGCAGGGGCCTCTATGGCTACACCTTC. This encodes CASRKGRGLYGYTF.

V usage is TRBV10-3 and J usage is TRBJ2-5; D is perhaps TRBD2 (7 bases). The V end was cut by 4 bases, the J end by 2 bases, with 17 bases between. Germline CDR1 is ENHRY and CDR2 is SYGVKD. The CDR3 is made up of 16 amino acids. For the CDR3, the DNA is TGTGCCATCAGTGGCTCCGGGGGGCCCCAACAAGAGACCCAGTACTTC. Protein: CAISGSGGPQQETQYF.

This chain connects TRBV7-9 to TRBJ1-4; 8 nucleotides match TRBD1. The CDR3 has 14 amino acids. V shed 6 bases and J 6 bases; nucleotides not matched to a gene: 6. CDR1 and CDR2 (germline): SEHNR, FQNEAQ (reference sequence). The CDR3 reads CASSRGTGYEKLFF. The DNA for the CDR3 is TGTGCCAGCAGTCGCGGGACAGGCTATGAAAAACTGTTTTTT.

The V and J genes are TRBV6-1 and TRBJ1-3; no clear D. Deletions cut 7 bases from V and 4 bases from J, with 11 bases between. The CDR3 has 13 amino acids. Germline-derived CDR1 and CDR2 are MNHNS and SASEGT. This CDR3 reads CASTEGRGNTIYF. The CDR3 DNA is TGTGCCAGCACGGAAGGGAGGGGAAACACCATATATTTT.

The chain combines TRBV28 with TRBJ1-1; D is undetermined. The CDR3 loop spans 13 amino acids. Trimming cost V 1 base and J 1 base, with 4 bases left between them. Germline V gene data show CDR1 as MDHEN and CDR2 as SYDVKM. DNA of the CDR3: TGTGCCAGCAGTTTATTACAGAACACTGAAGCTTTCTTT. As protein: CASSLLQNTEAFF.

The rearrangement links TRBV10-3 to TRBJ2-1, with TRBD1 matching over 7 bases. CDR1 ENHRY and CDR2 SYGVKD come from the germline V gene. There are 13 residues in the CDR3. The J segment lost 6 bases and the V segment lost 10 bases, leaving 9 bases of the junction unmatched. Here the CDR3 reads CATQTGDLNEQFF. The CDR3 nucleotides are TGTGCCACCCAAACAGGGGATCTCAATGAGCAGTTCTTC.

In regard to this clone: The same CDR3 arises from other DNA sequences in this sample as well. The chain uses TRBV29-1 and TRBJ1-5, with 11 bases that match TRBD1. The length of the CDR3 is 15 residues. J gave up 4 bases and V 6 bases, and 8 bases lay outside the gene matches. From germline, CDR1 is SQVTM and CDR2 ANQGSEA. CDR3 sequence: CSVAIGTGGNQPQHF. The CDR3 DNA sequence: TGCAGCGTCGCCATTGGGACAGGGGGGAATCAGCCCCAGCATTTT.

The rearrangement uses TRBV7-2 and TRBJ2-2; 11 positions agree with TRBD2. V lost 3 bases, J lost 0 bases, and 6 bases stayed unmatched. From germline, CDR1 is SGHTA and CDR2 FQGNSA. There are 18 residues in the CDR3. CDR3 amino acids: CASSFTSGGYSNTGELFF. CDR3 bases: TGTGCCAGCAGCTTTACTAGCGGGGGCTACTCGAACACCGGGGAGCTGTTTTTT.

The chain carries TRBV5-1 and TRBJ2-6; perhaps TRBD1 as D (6 bases). CDR3 length equals 16 residues. V was shortened by 2 bases and J by 1 base, with 10 bases between the two germline ends. Germline loops: CDR1 SGHRS, CDR2 YFSETQ. The CDR3 DNA is TGCGCCAGCAGCTTTCCCACAGGGTCTGGGGCCAACGTCCTGACTTTC. Translated: CASSFPTGSGANVLTF.

DNA for the CDR3: TGCGCCAGCGGACTAGCGGCGCTTACCGGGGAGCTGTTTTTT. Translated, it gives CASGLAALTGELFF. The rearrangement uses TRBV4-3 and TRBJ2-2, with 10 positions matching TRBD2. In germline, CDR1 is LGHNA, CDR2 YSLEER. CDR3 size: 14 residues. The J segment lost 5 bases and the V segment lost 8 bases, leaving 5 bases of the junction unmatched.

This chain links TRBV10-2 with TRBJ2-7; 9 nucleotides match TRBD1. The germline CDR1 and CDR2 sequences are WSHSY and SAAADI. This CDR3 has 14 residues. V was pared by 4 bases and J by 6 bases, with 7 bases of the junction left unmatched. The CDR3 DNA sequence: TGCGCCAGCAGTGGGACCGGGACAGGGCGCGAGCAGTACTTC. Amino acid sequence: CASSGTGTGREQYF.

This rearrangement joins TRBV10-3 to TRBJ1-2; 7 nucleotides line up with TRBD1. V was clipped by 3 bases and J by 5 bases; unmatched bases: 3. The CDR3 sequence is 13 residues long. CDR1 and CDR2 (germline): ENHRY, SYGVKD. The CDR3 nucleotides are TGTGCCATCAGTGAAGGACAGGCTTATGGCTACACCTTC. This sequence encodes CAISEGQAYGYTF.